Included here is one T cell receptor (beta chain) sequence, with context. Germline CDR1 reads MNHEY; CDR2 reads SMNVEV (reference sequence). Trimming removed 10 bases from V and 0 bases from J, with 13 bases in between. The CDR3 has 14 amino acids. This entry belongs to a study of T cell repertoires in cytomegalovirus infection. Whole-study context: Through public TCR beta signatures, both CMV infection and matching HLA type were indicated.

TCRdb analysed the reads with MiXCR anew, one entry per CDR3 protein. The sample shows more than 500,000 distinct CDR3 sequences, 15% to 20% of them seen only once. The chain couples TRBV27 to TRBJ2-4; no definite D call. Sequencing was carried out using CD8+ T cells from PBMCs. The sequence derives from a human donor in good health (CMV status not recorded). Some clones in this sample may be carry-over from other donors' samples. For the CDR3, the DNA is TGTGCCACTACAGCCGCCGGAGCCAAAAACATTCAGTACTTC. This gives the protein CATTAAGAKNIQYF.